These 29 T cell receptor beta chains originate from one sample sequenced in a study of T cell responses to AZD1222 COVID-19 vaccine. Repertoires were generated with immunoSEQ multiplex PCR, while TCRdb's copy carries only in-frame clones and drops some. Among roughly 160,000 clones listed, around 87% were seen once. The sequencing here drew on peripheral blood, taken 28 days after the second AZD1222 dose. Source of these receptors: an adult who received the AZD1222 COVID-19 vaccine.

J is TRBJ1-2 and V is TRBV6-5; D remains ambiguous. The CDR3 runs 12 residues. CDR1 MNHEY and CDR2 SVGAGI come from the germline V gene. Trimming took off 10 bases at V and 4 bases at J, with 13 bases between the two ends. The CDR3 DNA reads TGTGCCACCCGACGGATCGCCTATGGCTACACCTTC. This sequence encodes CATRRIAYGYTF.

The chain joins TRBV27 to TRBJ1-3; 7 bases are shared with TRBD1. J was trimmed by 7 bases and V by 5 bases; bases with no gene match: 8. Germline V lookup: CDR1 MNHEY, CDR2 SMNVEV (reference sequence). The length of the CDR3 is 14 residues. CDR3 protein: CASSAPAQGNTIYF. DNA for the CDR3: TGTGCCAGCAGTGCTCCCGCACAGGGGAACACCATATATTTT.

The chain is built from TRBV6-6 and TRBJ2-1; 8 bases are shared with TRBD2. The germline V gene encodes CDR1 MNHNY and CDR2 SVGAGI (reference sequence). The junction had 11 bases not matched to a gene; V was cut back by 8 bases and J by 8 bases. This CDR3 is 14 amino acids long. This CDR3 is CASHPGGSFYEQFF. The CDR3 bases are TGTGCCAGCCATCCGGGGGGGAGTTTCTATGAGCAGTTCTTC.

The gene calls are TRBV7-9 and TRBJ1-5, with TRBD1 as a possible D gene (5 bases). Deletions cut 3 bases from V and 4 bases from J, with 7 bases between. The CDR3 contains 13 residues. Germline V lookup: CDR1 SEHNR, CDR2 FQNEAQ (reference sequence). The CDR3 is CASSFEGNQPQHF. CDR3 nucleotides: TGTGCCAGCAGCTTTGAGGGGAATCAGCCCCAGCATTTT.

This clone was detected once. The rearrangement joins TRBV4-2 to TRBJ1-2; TRBD1 is a possible D gene (5 bases). Deletions cut 0 bases from V and 7 bases from J, with 15 bases between. This CDR3 contains 15 residues. Germline-derived CDR1 and CDR2 are LGHNA and YNFKEQ. DNA of the CDR3: TGTGCCAGCAGCCAAGAAACAGGTGGTTATCGTGGCTACACCTTC. It specifies CASSQETGGYRGYTF.

This sequence joins TRBV5-1 and TRBJ1-5; D is ambiguous. CDR1 SGHRS and CDR2 YFSETQ come from the germline V gene. The CDR3 totals 15 residues. Trimming shortened V by 0 bases and J by 6 bases, and 13 bases separated the two germline ends. The CDR3 loop reads CASSLAPGLSQPQHF. The CDR3 DNA sequence: TGCGCCAGCAGCTTGGCCCCGGGTTTGAGTCAGCCCCAGCATTTT.

The chain joins TRBV4-2 to TRBJ1-2; a weak D match, TRBD1 (5 bases). This CDR3 is built from 16 residues. V was pared by 0 bases and J by 1 base, with 12 bases between. Germline assignment: CDR1 LGHNA and CDR2 YNFKEQ. The CDR3 DNA follows: TGTGCCAGCAGCCAAGATGGGGCAGGGAATAACTATGGCTACACCTTC. It specifies CASSQDGAGNNYGYTF.

The J gene is TRBJ2-3, the V gene TRBV5-6; D gene unclear. The V gene's germline CDR1 is SGHDT and CDR2 YYEEEE. V was trimmed by 2 bases and J by 2 bases, leaving 6 bases between them. This CDR3 contains 13 residues. The CDR3 DNA sequence: TGTGCCAGCAGCTTTGTCCTCACAGATACGCAGTATTTT. Translation: CASSFVLTDTQYF.

This clone was detected only a few times. The chain combines TRBV4-2 with TRBJ2-2; D not certain. The CDR3 runs to 18 residues. The germline V gene has CDR1 LGHNA and CDR2 YNFKEQ. V dropped 0 bases and J dropped 0 bases, with 14 bases sitting between them. The CDR3 DNA is TGTGCCAGCAGCCAAGAAATAAGGCATACCGCGAACACCGGGGAGCTGTTTTTT. Amino acid sequence: CASSQEIRHTANTGELFF.

V is TRBV6-5 and J is TRBJ1-5; no definite D call. Germline values: CDR1 MNHEY, CDR2 SVGAGI. The V end lost 8 bases, the J end lost 5 bases, and 10 bases lay between the germline ends. There are 12 residues in the CDR3. The CDR3 DNA sequence: TGTGCCAGCCTTGCCATGGATCAGCCCCAGCATTTT. Amino acids: CASLAMDQPQHF.

The CDR3 DNA sequence: TGTGCCAGCAGCTTAGTATCGGGACAGGTCCAAAAGTACTTC. Translated: CASSLVSGQVQKYF. The chain joins TRBV7-2 to TRBJ2-7; 8 bases line up with TRBD1. V lost 1 base to trimming and J lost 11 bases; unmatched junction nucleotides: 10. The CDR3 loop spans 14 amino acids. CDR1 and CDR2 from the germline V gene are SGHTA and FQGNSA. Variable domain in full (rest from reference TRBV7-2 and TRBJ2-7): GAGVSQSPSNKVTEKGKDVELRCDPISGHTALYWYRQSLGQGLEFLIYFQGNSAPDKSGLPSDRFSAERTGGSVSTLTIQRTQQEDSAVYLCASSLVSGQVQKYFGPGTRLTVT.

The V gene is TRBV2, the J gene TRBJ1-2; D possibly corresponds to TRBD1 (5 bases). Germline values: CDR1 SNHLY, CDR2 FYNNEI. Trimming removed 7 bases at V and 7 bases at J, with 19 bases between. The CDR3 contains 14 residues. The CDR3 region is CASNPAGGGIGYTF. The CDR3 DNA reads TGTGCCAGCAACCCCGCGGGGGGGGGTATTGGCTACACCTTC.

This chain uses TRBV5-5 with TRBJ2-7; 7 bases align to TRBD1. The CDR3 spans 16 residues. Germline V lookup: CDR1 SGHKS, CDR2 YYEKEE (reference sequence). The ends lost 2 bases at V and 3 bases at J; junction bases unmatched: 11. The CDR3 region is CASSFAGTAVNYEQYF. CDR3 bases: TGTGCCAGCAGCTTTGCTGGGACAGCCGTTAACTACGAGCAGTACTTC.

The chain combines TRBV19 with TRBJ2-3; 9 nucleotides line up with TRBD2. CDR3 length: 15 residues. Germline V gene data show CDR1 as LNHDA and CDR2 as SQIVND (reference sequence). Trimming removed 5 bases from V and 6 bases from J; junction bases left unmatched: 9. The CDR3 here is CASSDGRGGVDTQYF. DNA of the CDR3: TGTGCCAGTAGTGACGGGCGGGGGGGCGTCGATACGCAGTATTTT.

This clone was seen just once. V is TRBV7-9 and J is TRBJ2-1, with D hard to call. Deletions cut 6 bases from V and 1 base from J, with 7 bases between. The CDR3 has 13 amino acids. Looked up from germline, CDR1 is SEHNR and CDR2 is FQNEAQ (reference sequence). The CDR3 sequence: CASSHGSYNEQFF. Written as DNA, the CDR3 is TGTGCCAGCAGTCATGGTTCCTACAATGAGCAGTTCTTC.

The chain employs TRBV29-1 and TRBJ1-2; D perhaps matches TRBD1 (6 bases). The CDR3 runs 14 residues. Trimming removed 5 bases from V and 1 base from J, with 14 bases in between. Germline CDR1 SQVTM, CDR2 ANQGSEA. In nucleotides, the CDR3 is TGCAGCGTTTCGGCACAGGGCCATAACTATGGCTACACCTTC. Residues: CSVSAQGHNYGYTF.

This clone qualifies as medium-sized. CDR3 DNA: TGTGCCAGTAGTATCGGCGTAGATACGCAGTATTTT. Translating it yields CASSIGVDTQYF. The chain joins TRBV19 to TRBJ2-3; D not certain. V lost 3 bases and J 5 bases, leaving 6 bases between the germline ends. Germline assignment: CDR1 LNHDA and CDR2 SQIVND (reference sequence). The CDR3 covers 12 residues.

The chain recombines TRBV5-4 with TRBJ1-1; D is uncertain. The CDR3 loop spans 13 amino acids. Germline V CDR1 and CDR2: SGHNT, YYREEE (reference sequence). V dropped 4 bases and J dropped 3 bases, with 10 bases sitting between them. Here the CDR3 reads CASSPDGHTEAFF. As DNA, the CDR3 is TGTGCCAGCAGCCCCGACGGCCACACTGAAGCTTTCTTT.

This sequence joins TRBV4-1 and TRBJ1-6; D remains unclear. V shed 0 bases and J shed 1 base, with 16 bases lying between them. Germline-derived CDR1 and CDR2 are MGHRA and YSYEKL. The CDR3 covers 19 residues. The CDR3: CASSQDPPRRGSYNSPLHF. The CDR3 coding sequence is TGCGCCAGCAGCCAAGATCCACCAAGAAGAGGGTCCTATAATTCACCCCTCCACTTT.

The chain links TRBV19 to TRBJ1-1; tentative D call: TRBD1 (6 bases). Germline CDR1 and CDR2: LNHDA and SQIVND (reference sequence). The CDR3 runs to 15 residues. The ends were cut back, 3 bases at V and 1 base at J, with 12 bases in the middle. The CDR3 DNA reads TGTGCCAGTAGTATCCCCCCAGGGGCGAACACTGAAGCTTTCTTT. This encodes CASSIPPGANTEAFF.

The chain uses TRBV6-2 or TRBV6-3 and TRBJ2-7; D is uncertain. V lost 2 bases, J lost 3 bases, and 11 bases lay in between. This CDR3 spans 14 amino acids. Germline CDR1 and CDR2: MNHEY and SVGEGT. The CDR3 DNA follows: TGTGCCAGCAGTTACCGCGAGTGGAACTACGAGCAGTACTTC. Protein product: CASSYREWNYEQYF.

CDR3 sequence: CASSLLGGRTQVSNYGYTF. Here the CDR3 DNA reads TGCGCCAGCAGCTTATTGGGGGGGCGAACCCAAGTTTCTAACTATGGCTACACCTTC. The rearrangement links TRBV5-1 to TRBJ1-2; a weak D match, TRBD1 (6 bases). Germline V CDR1 and CDR2: SGHRS, YFSETQ. The CDR3 spans 19 residues. V lost 2 bases and J 0 bases, leaving 23 bases between the germline ends.

V gene TRBV7-9 combines with J gene TRBJ2-1; 7 positions agree with TRBD2. In germline, CDR1 is SEHNR, CDR2 FQNEAQ (reference sequence). The CDR3 contains 17 residues. J gave up 5 bases and V 1 base, and 11 bases lay outside the gene matches. The CDR3: CASSLDLYWRGNNEQFF. The CDR3 DNA reads TGTGCCAGCAGCTTAGATCTGTATTGGCGGGGGAACAATGAGCAGTTCTTC.

This clone is a singleton in its sample. The CDR3 protein is CASSSVGTQGPNGYTF. The CDR3 DNA follows: TGTGCCAGCAGCTCAGTTGGTACTCAGGGACCCAATGGCTACACCTTC. The chain recombines TRBV7-8 with TRBJ1-2; D is perhaps TRBD1 (5 bases). This CDR3 is 16 amino acids long. V shed 4 bases and J shed 6 bases, with 21 bases lying between them. CDR1 is SGHVS and CDR2 is FQNEAQ in the germline V gene.

J is TRBJ2-5 and V is TRBV7-9; TRBD1 matches 9 bases. The germline CDR1 and CDR2 sequences are SEHNR and FQNEAQ (reference sequence). The CDR3 loop spans 16 amino acids. Trimming at V came to 5 bases and at J to 4 bases, leaving 11 bases not matched to a gene. Written as DNA, the CDR3 is TGTGCCAGCAGCCTACTCGGGACAGGGAATAGAGAGACCCAGTACTTC. Protein: CASSLLGTGNRETQYF.

This chain links TRBV19 with TRBJ2-1; TRBD2 matches 9 bases. Germline CDR1 LNHDA, CDR2 SQIVND (reference sequence). The CDR3 length is 13 residues. The V gene end was trimmed by 8 bases and the J gene end by 4 bases; junction bases not matched to a gene: 3. The CDR3 spells CASLAGGYNEQFF. In DNA, the CDR3 is TGTGCCAGTCTGGCGGGGGGGTACAATGAGCAGTTCTTC.

The chain combines TRBV6-1 with TRBJ1-5; a weak D match, TRBD1 (6 bases). Trimming took 0 bases from V and 12 from J, leaving 12 bases between them. The germline CDR1 and CDR2 sequences are MNHNS and SASEGT. The length of the CDR3 is 13 residues. The chain's CDR3 is CASSEAFTGRQHF. In DNA, the CDR3 is TGTGCCAGCAGTGAAGCGTTTACAGGGCGCCAGCATTTT.

The chain couples TRBV12-5 to TRBJ1-6, with TRBD1 matching over 7 bases. CDR1 is LGHNT, CDR2 FRNRAP, per germline. With 6 bases clipped from V and 10 bases from J, the junction kept 6 bases outside the gene matches. CDR3 length: 13 residues. The CDR3: CASGLTGVSPLHF. Written as DNA, the CDR3 is TGTGCTAGTGGACTCACAGGGGTCTCACCCCTCCACTTT.

J is TRBJ2-7 and V is TRBV27; a weak D match, TRBD1 (6 bases). The length of the CDR3 is 15 residues. The germline gives CDR1 MNHEY, CDR2 SMNVEV (reference sequence). Trimming took 4 bases from V and 2 from J, leaving 15 bases between them. This CDR3 is CASSWKIQGTYEQYF. The CDR3 DNA is TGTGCCAGCAGTTGGAAGATACAGGGAACCTACGAGCAGTACTTC.